The present TCR beta chain was sequenced within a study of neurological immune-mediated disorders. It was by 5'RACE with 10-nucleotide random UMIs that the cDNA was made. TCRdb recomputed calls from the 5' RACE reads with MiXCR, one row per CDR3 protein. The sample lists roughly 48,000 distinct CDR3 sequences, about 23% seen once, with around a quarter in the top ten. Healthy controls consisted of blood bank volunteers in Maryland, USA. Source material was 2 million unsorted PBMCs, stored at -80 °C in RNAlater. This CDR3 is built from 14 residues. Germline V lookup: CDR1 SGHRS, CDR2 YFSETQ. Deletions cut 5 bases from V and 2 bases from J, with 10 bases between. This clonotype was counted at least ten times.

The receptor's source is a woman between 65 and 79 years old in good health. The genes are TRBV5-1 and TRBJ2-2; tentatively, D is TRBD1 (5 bases). The source material was PBMCs. CDR3 residues: CASRSDSNTGELFF. The DNA for the CDR3 is TGCGCCAGCAGATCTGACAGCAACACCGGGGAGCTGTTTTTT.